A selection of T cell receptor beta chains follows, all from one sample in a study of T-cell reconstitution after alpha-beta-depleted transplantation in children. In TCRdb, the PCR reads were re-called with MiXCR into one record per CDR3 protein. This table holds 70,000 to 100,000 distinct CDR3 sequences, over 9% found once. This specimen was PBMCs from the stem cell graft donor, taken from the stem cell graft. Receptors were obtained from a human donor who donated a stem cell graft to a child with inherited bone marrow failure. The CDR3 runs from the conserved cysteine through the conserved F or W. A D gene is named only where the DNA matches it firmly. A clone size is listed for some rows: how often the clone was seen (once, few, many), or a class if it is expanded.

TRBD1 TRBJ2-3 TRBV20-1 many CSAKGLGTGMADTQYF TGCAGTGCTAAAGGGCTGGGGACAGGGATGGCAGATACGCAGTATTTT
TRBD1 TRBJ1-2 TRBV29-1 many CSVEDRGRGHGYTF TGCAGCGTGGAGGACAGGGGGCGAGGGCACGGCTACACCTTC
TRBD1 TRBJ2-4 TRBV5-1 many CASSFYGTDGQYF TGCGCCAGCAGCTTCTACGGGACAGATGGACAGTACTTC
- TRBJ2-4 TRBV5-1 many CASSLAIGQGLAKNIQYF TGCGCCAGCAGCTTGGCTATCGGGCAGGGGCTAGCCAAAAACATTCAGTACTTC
TRBD2 TRBJ2-1 TRBV4-3 - CASSQEWSGSYNEQFF TGCGCCAGCAGCCAAGAATGGAGCGGGAGTTACAATGAGCAGTTCTTC
- TRBJ2-5 TRBV18 many CASSPIRRQETQYF TGTGCCAGCTCACCAATACGCAGGCAAGAGACCCAGTACTTC
- TRBJ2-7 TRBV7-7 many CAQPRTARSYEQYF TGTGCCCAGCCCCGGACGGCCAGGTCGTACGAGCAGTACTTC
- TRBJ2-7 TRBV7-8 many CASSLAPDNSYEQYF TGTGCCAGCAGCTTAGCGCCGGACAACTCCTACGAGCAGTACTTC
- TRBJ1-2 TRBV7-2 many CASSLVEGRGNGYTF TGTGCCAGCAGCTTAGTTGAGGGGCGAGGTAATGGCTACACCTTC
- TRBJ1-1 TRBV7-9 - CASSFGVGYTEAFF TGTGCCAGCAGCTTCGGCGTAGGCTACACTGAAGCTTTCTTT
TRBD1 TRBJ2-5 TRBV28 many CASSSNRDRGPQETQYF TGTGCCAGCAGTTCAAACCGGGACAGGGGGCCCCAAGAGACCCAGTACTTC
TRBD2 TRBJ2-1 TRBV20-1 many CSASSAAGAARGEQFF TGCAGTGCCAGTAGTGCGGCGGGAGCCGCCCGGGGGGAGCAGTTCTTC
- TRBJ2-7 TRBV29-1 few CSAQAEMAAEQYF TGCAGCGCCCAAGCGGAGATGGCTGCCGAGCAGTACTTC
TRBD2 TRBJ2-1 TRBV7-2 many CASSPEGEGRGVQFF TGTGCCAGCAGCCCAGAAGGGGAGGGCCGGGGTGTGCAGTTCTTC
- TRBJ1-4 TRBV12-3/TRBV12-4 many CASSWRTDNEKLFF TGTGCCAGCAGTTGGCGGACAGATAATGAAAAACTGTTTTTT
- TRBJ2-7 TRBV9 many CASSVGGRSSYEQYF TGTGCCAGCAGCGTAGGGGGTAGGAGCTCCTACGAGCAGTACTTC
- TRBJ2-5 TRBV18 few CASSPPGSETQYF TGTGCCAGCTCACCACCGGGAAGCGAGACCCAGTACTTC
- TRBJ2-2 TRBV29-1 many CSVASERAGELFF TGCAGCGTTGCTAGCGAAAGAGCCGGGGAGCTGTTTTTT
TRBD2 TRBJ2-6 TRBV7-2 many CASSLVASGDWANVLTF TGTGCCAGCAGCTTAGTGGCTAGCGGGGACTGGGCCAACGTCCTGACTTTC
TRBD1 TRBJ2-3 TRBV7-9 - CASSPTGAPDTQYF TGTGCCAGCAGCCCCACAGGGGCTCCAGATACGCAGTATTTT
- TRBJ1-5 TRBV11-2 many CASSRLGGPEVGNQPQHF TGTGCCAGCAGCCGCCTCGGGGGACCAGAAGTTGGCAATCAGCCCCAGCATTTT
TRBD1 TRBJ2-2 TRBV7-2 - CASNKQGAGELFF TGTGCCAGCAACAAACAGGGGGCCGGGGAGCTGTTTTTT
- TRBJ2-7 TRBV11-2 few CASSLLATRGFYEQYF TGTGCCAGCAGCTTACTCGCGACCCGCGGCTTCTACGAGCAGTACTTC
TRBD1 TRBJ2-5 TRBV25-1 many CASNRGNQETQYF TGTGCCAGCAACAGGGGCAACCAAGAGACCCAGTACTTC
- TRBJ2-2 TRBV12-3/TRBV12-4 few CASSPQGDSTGELFF TGTGCCAGCAGCCCACAGGGTGATAGCACCGGGGAGCTGTTTTTT
- TRBJ1-2 TRBV5-1 many CASSLEGSNYGYTF TGCGCCAGCAGCTTGGAGGGCAGTAACTATGGCTACACCTTC
- TRBJ2-7 TRBV10-3 many CATQGVAGEQYF TGTGCCACCCAGGGGGTAGCGGGCGAGCAGTACTTC
- TRBJ2-3 TRBV10-3 - CAISRGRRTDTQYF TGTGCCATCAGTCGGGGGCGGCGCACAGATACGCAGTATTTT
- TRBJ2-3 TRBV28 few CASRGERGDTQYF TGTGCCAGCAGGGGGGAGAGGGGTGATACGCAGTATTTT
- TRBJ2-7 TRBV3-1 many CASSQPFGEQYF TGTGCCAGCAGCCAGCCCTTCGGGGAGCAGTACTTC
- TRBJ1-2 TRBV6-2/TRBV6-3 - CASSRSPTNYGYTF TGTGCCAGCAGCCGCAGTCCCACTAACTATGGCTACACCTTC
- TRBJ1-4 TRBV9 - CASSGGFGGEKLFF TGTGCCAGCAGCGGAGGATTTGGCGGGGAAAAACTGTTTTTT
- TRBJ2-4 TRBV5-1 many CASSLGLGKFEENIQYF TGCGCCAGCAGCTTAGGGCTTGGGAAGTTTGAAGAAAACATTCAGTACTTC
- TRBJ2-7 TRBV7-2 many CASSLFQGEQYF TGTGCCAGCAGCTTGTTTCAGGGCGAGCAGTACTTC
- TRBJ2-7 TRBV25-1 - CATGPGQTYEQYF TGTGCCACCGGCCCGGGTCAAACCTACGAGCAGTACTTC
TRBD2 TRBJ2-2 TRBV30 - CAWRGLAESGELFF TGTGCCTGGAGGGGACTAGCGGAGTCCGGGGAGCTGTTTTTT
TRBD1 TRBJ1-4 TRBV4-3 - CASSHLGQVQGEKLFF TGCGCCAGCAGCCATCTGGGACAGGTTCAGGGTGAAAAACTGTTTTTT
TRBD1 TRBJ2-7 TRBV7-2 - CASSNRDRTYEQYF TGTGCCAGCAGCAACCGGGACAGAACCTACGAGCAGTACTTC
- TRBJ2-7 TRBV30 - CAWSSSSALYEQYF TGTGCCTGGAGTTCCTCCTCGGCCCTCTACGAGCAGTACTTC
TRBD2 TRBJ2-1 TRBV5-6 few CASSLRAASGARGNEQFF TGTGCCAGCAGCTTAAGGGCGGCTAGCGGTGCACGAGGCAATGAGCAGTTCTTC
TRBD2 TRBJ2-3 TRBV4-3 many CASSREPGLAGGPWSTDTQYF TGCGCCAGCAGCCGTGAACCGGGACTAGCGGGAGGGCCGTGGAGCACAGATACGCAGTATTTT
TRBD1 TRBJ1-5 TRBV18 many CASSGTEYQPQHF TGTGCCAGCTCCGGGACAGAGTATCAGCCCCAGCATTTT
- TRBJ2-7 TRBV29-1 many CSAHNRAHEQYF TGCAGCGCCCATAATCGGGCCCACGAGCAGTACTTC
- TRBJ2-7 TRBV7-2 many CASSLVDGDYEQYF TGTGCCAGCAGCTTAGTTGATGGGGACTACGAGCAGTACTTC
- TRBJ1-3 TRBV5-5 many CASSLEGGSGNTIYF TGTGCCAGCAGCTTGGAGGGGGGCTCTGGAAACACCATATATTTT
- TRBJ1-1 TRBV6-2/TRBV6-3 few CASSYSSRGNTEAFF TGTGCCAGCAGTTACTCGAGTCGGGGGAACACTGAAGCTTTCTTT
- TRBJ2-7 TRBV11-2 few CASSFSPREQYF TGTGCCAGCAGCTTTTCTCCCCGCGAGCAGTACTTC
- TRBJ2-7 TRBV20-1 many CSAITGGVYEQYF TGCAGTGCGATCACCGGAGGGGTCTACGAGCAGTACTTC
- TRBJ1-1 TRBV7-2 many CASTWAGGSSFF -
- TRBJ1-1 TRBV5-1 - CASSLGGGGRTEAFF TGCGCCAGCAGCTTGGGGGGGGGAGGGAGGACTGAAGCTTTCTTT
TRBD2 TRBJ2-2 TRBV6-6 - CASSPSGSIGYGELFF TGTGCCAGCAGCCCGAGCGGGAGTATTGGTTACGGGGAGCTGTTTTTT
- TRBJ2-3 TRBV5-1 few CASSYTVTSTDTQYF TGCGCCAGCAGCTATACCGTCACCAGCACAGATACGCAGTATTTT
- TRBJ2-2 TRBV7-2 many CASSFSWRTGELFF TGTGCCAGCAGCTTCAGTTGGCGGACCGGGGAGCTGTTTTTT
- TRBJ1-1 TRBV4-2 many CASSRAFF TGTGCCAGCAGCCGCGCTTTCTTT
TRBD1 TRBJ2-5 TRBV7-7 many CASSLATGEETQYF TGTGCCAGCAGCTTAGCTACAGGGGAAGAGACCCAGTACTTC
- TRBJ2-2 TRBV24-1 many CATSDFSVSLTGELFF TGTGCCACCAGTGATTTTTCCGTCAGCTTAACCGGGGAGCTTTTTTTT
- TRBJ2-2 TRBV7-2 many CASSTRDSYTGELFF TGTGCCAGCAGCACCCGGGACTCCTACACCGGGGAGCTGTTTTTT
- TRBJ1-3 TRBV6-1 many CASSAFGMVGTIYF TGTGCCAGCAGTGCGTTTGGCATGGTTGGGACCATATATTTT
TRBD1 TRBJ1-2 TRBV29-1 many CSVERTGKGYTF TGCAGCGTTGAGAGGACAGGGAAGGGCTACACCTTC